This T cell receptor beta chain was recorded in a study of vaccination effects on CD4 cells after COVID-19. Study-wide results and caveats: Only 1 of 255 vaccine-induced clones from healthy vaccinees cross-reacted with common cold coronaviruses.

Germline V gene sequence: CDR1 ENHRY, CDR2 SYGVKD. The CDR3 sequence is 14 residues long. J was trimmed by 11 bases and V by 7 bases; bases with no gene match: 11. Sequenced by immunoSEQ multiplex PCR; TCRdb stores in-frame clones only, minus some. The sample records around 37,000 clones, 60% to 75% being singletons. Scientists isolated CD4+ T cells after an approximately 10-day culture period ended. On both days 3 and 7, half of the culture medium was replaced with IL-2 medium. With respect to this clone: No antigen is known for it.

This chain joins TRBV10-3 and TRBJ1-6; TRBD1 aligns across 7 bases. The sequence was obtained from a human donor who received a COVID-19 vaccine. The input for sequencing was CD4+ T cells from PBMCs cultured without peptide, taken before COVID-19 vaccination. The CDR3 sequence is CAINQQGHGAPLHF. In DNA form, the CDR3 reads TGTGCCATCAATCAACAGGGGCATGGGGCACCCCTCCACTTT.